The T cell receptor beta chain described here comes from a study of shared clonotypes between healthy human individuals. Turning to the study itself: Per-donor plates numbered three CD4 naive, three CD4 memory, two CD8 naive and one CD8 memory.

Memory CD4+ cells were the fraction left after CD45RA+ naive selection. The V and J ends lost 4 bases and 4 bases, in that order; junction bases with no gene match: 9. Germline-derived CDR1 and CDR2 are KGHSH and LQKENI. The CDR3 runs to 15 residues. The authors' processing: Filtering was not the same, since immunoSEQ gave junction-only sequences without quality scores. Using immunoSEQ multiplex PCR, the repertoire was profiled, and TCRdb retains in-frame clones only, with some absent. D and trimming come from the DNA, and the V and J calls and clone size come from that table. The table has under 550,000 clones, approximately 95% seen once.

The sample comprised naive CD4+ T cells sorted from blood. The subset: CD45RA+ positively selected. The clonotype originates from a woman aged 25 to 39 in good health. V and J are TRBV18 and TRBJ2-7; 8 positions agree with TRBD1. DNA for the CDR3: TGTGCCAGCTCACAGCAGCAGGACAGGGCGTACGAGCAGTACTTC. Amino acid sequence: CASSQQQDRAYEQYF.